This section outlines one TCR beta chain sequence together with its context. Its antigen specificity is not known. One base away there is no much larger clone; base qualities are not given. The library came from the immunoSEQ multiplex PCR assay. The published analysis was carried out like this. A statistical classification framework was built for diagnosing cytomegalovirus status from the catalog of TCR beta chain sequences. TCRdb limited this immuneACCESS table to in-frame rearrangements with V and J called. A share of clones is missing; checked studies link under half to unresolved V genes, and the rest is unexplained. V, J and clone size are taken as reported in that table, and D and trimming were inferred from the DNA itself. For this sample there are 100,000 or so clones; 86% appear just once. The ten largest clones capture under 4.5% of the sample. The source of the sample is a study of cytomegalovirus exposure and HLA in healthy donors (TCRdb year 2017). Background on the whole study: According to a later analysis, the roughly 120 validation repertoires were produced on the same platform as the 666 repertoires of the first cohort. In addition to the first cohort of 666 subjects, a separate validation cohort of 100 to 150 different subjects was used. To predict cytomegalovirus infection status, the study brought together high-throughput TCR immunosequencing, statistical association of individual TCRs with disease status, and machine learning. The study aimed to test whether signatures of past pathogen exposure could be identified by cataloging public T cell receptors.

Points the paper makes about the study in general: According to the authors, the approach could potentially be generalized to other disease states and immunological phenotypes. Cytomegalovirus status was reported to be diagnosed by the classifier with high specificity and sensitivity in both the original and validation cohorts. In vitro tests confirmed that a few of the cytomegalovirus-associated TCR beta chains recognize cytomegalovirus antigens. A later analysis found that TCRs clustered in the first cohort also tended to co-occur in the 130 or so validation repertoires, with 94% of cluster scores above 0. Most TCR sequences were observed very rarely across donors, whereas some public TCRs were present in many individuals. The study listed 150 to 200 TCR beta chains as associated with cytomegalovirus. The validation cohort had no HLA typing available for a later analysis, so co-occurrence within that cohort was assessed over all 120 or so repertoires.

Counted from cysteine to phenylalanine, this CDR3 has 18 amino acids. The sequence is cut down to CDR3 DNA, 54 bases in frame from base 1. At the junction V is shortened by 1 base and J by 0 bases; bases outside the gene matches: 6. Per the germline V gene, MNHNS is the CDR1 and SASEGT is the CDR2. The donors belonged to the validation cohort of about 120 subjects, which was separate from the approximately 700-subject first cohort. Sequenced sample: PBMCs. This sequence was found in a woman younger than 30 in good health and CMV-seropositive. This chain is built from TRBV6-1 and TRBJ1-5, and TRBD1 aligns with 10 junction nucleotides. The DNA sequence reads TGTGCCAGCAGTGAAGTGGGACAGGGGCCTCCTAGCAATCAGCCCCAGCATTTT. It translates to CASSEVGQGPPSNQPQHF.